The clone carrying this T cell receptor (beta chain) has more than one count but fewer than ten. The antigen remains undetermined. What was amplified from RNA transcripts were TCR beta CDR3 regions. A set of HTBI primers served as the primers for a first-round RT-PCR of the TCR CDR3. TCRdb reprocessed the multiplex PCR reads with MiXCR, giving one entry per CDR3 protein. The sample lists 700,000 to 850,000 distinct CDR3 sequences, under 45% occurring once. The CDR3 is 19 residues long. Per germline, CDR1 MGHRA and CDR2 YSYEKL. V lost 3 bases, J lost 7 bases, and 20 bases stayed unmatched. This sample was included in a study of T cells in Graves' hyperthyroidism and ophthalmopathy. Whole-study results and caveats: Stable hyperthyroidism and ophthalmopathy were separated using 13 V-J signatures.

The clonotype comes from a woman aged 40 to 55 with Graves' hyperthyroidism. Sequences were obtained from blood. The rearrangement uses TRBV4-1 and TRBJ1-1, with TRBD1 identical over 10 bases. CDR3 region: CASSHPLGTGARRGDEAFF. The CDR3 nucleotides read TGCGCCAGCAGCCACCCCTTGGGGACAGGGGCACGCCGTGGTGATGAAGCTTTCTTT.